This T cell receptor (beta chain) was profiled in a study of CD8 T cells in Susac syndrome. Sequencing targeted TCR beta in T cells from blood (CD8+ and CD4+). Reverse transcription of roughly 0.5 to 1 ug RNA used random hexamers. Multiplex immunoSEQ PCR targeted 54 Vbeta and 13 Jbeta TCR beta segments. TCRdb processed the immunoSEQ multiplex PCR reads anew with MiXCR; each CDR3 protein has one entry. The sample contains more than 200,000 distinct CDR3 sequences, roughly 95% of which appear only once. CDR3 length: 16 residues. Germline V gene lookup returns CDR1 DFQATT and CDR2 SNEGSKA (reference sequence). The V gene end was trimmed by 3 bases and the J gene end by 1 base; junction bases not matched to a gene: 7.

Specimen: CD4+ T cells from PBMCs. The sequence came from a human donor with multiple sclerosis. The chain is built from TRBV20-1 and TRBJ2-5; 11 positions match TRBD2. CDR3 loop: CSASRTSGGRQETQYF. DNA of the CDR3: TGCAGTGCTAGTCGAACTAGCGGGGGCCGCCAAGAGACCCAGTACTTC.